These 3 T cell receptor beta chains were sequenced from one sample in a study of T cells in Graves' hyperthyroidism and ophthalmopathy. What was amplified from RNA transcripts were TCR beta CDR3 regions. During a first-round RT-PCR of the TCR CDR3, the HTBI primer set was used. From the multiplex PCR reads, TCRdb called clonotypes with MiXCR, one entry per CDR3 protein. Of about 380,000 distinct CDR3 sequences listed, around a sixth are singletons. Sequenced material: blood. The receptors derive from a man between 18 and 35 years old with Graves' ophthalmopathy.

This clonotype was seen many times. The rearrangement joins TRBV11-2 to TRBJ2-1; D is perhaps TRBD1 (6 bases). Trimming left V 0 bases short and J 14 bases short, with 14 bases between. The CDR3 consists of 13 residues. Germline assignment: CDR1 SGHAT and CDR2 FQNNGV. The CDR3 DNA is TGTGCCAGCAGCTTAGATGGGGGCAGGGAGAAGTTCTTC. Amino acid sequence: CASSLDGGREKFF.

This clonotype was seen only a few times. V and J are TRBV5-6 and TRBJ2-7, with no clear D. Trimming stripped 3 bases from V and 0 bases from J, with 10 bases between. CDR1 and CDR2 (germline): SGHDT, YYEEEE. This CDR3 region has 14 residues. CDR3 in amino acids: CASSSDGFSYEQYF. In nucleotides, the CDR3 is TGTGCCAGCAGCTCGGACGGATTCTCCTACGAGCAGTACTTC.

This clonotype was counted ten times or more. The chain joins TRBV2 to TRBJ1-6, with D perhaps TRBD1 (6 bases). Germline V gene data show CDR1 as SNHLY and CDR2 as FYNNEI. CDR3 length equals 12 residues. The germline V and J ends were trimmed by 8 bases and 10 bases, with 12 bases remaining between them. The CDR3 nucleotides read TGTGCCAGCTGGCGGGGGGGCTCACCCCTCCACTTT. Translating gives CASWRGGSPLHF.